The 8 T cell receptor beta chains below come from one sample, sequenced in a study of blood T cells in healthy people across ages. The authors ran a second PCR of 7 to 11 cycles using a sample-barcoded 5' primer and a J-beta primer mix. TCRdb passed the 5' RACE reads through MiXCR, listing each CDR3 protein once. The profile shows over a million distinct CDR3 sequences, 40% to 50% of them singletons. The sequenced sample was blood. The receptors were gathered from a woman aged 60-75 years in good health.

The CDR3 loop reads CASSLGTSWETQYF. The CDR3, as DNA: TGTGCCAGCAGCTTAGGGACTAGCTGGGAGACCCAGTACTTC. This chain uses TRBV7-2 with TRBJ2-7, with TRBD2 matching over 8 bases. The J call is doubtful: the DNA matches TRBJ2-5 better. The CDR3 consists of 14 residues. Per germline, CDR1 SGHTA and CDR2 FQGNSA.

The chain has TRBV4-1 and TRBJ2-7, with D hard to call. V was shortened by 1 base and J by 2 bases, with 18 bases between the two germline ends. Germline lookup yields CDR1 MGHRA and CDR2 YSYEKL. The length of the CDR3 is 17 residues. The CDR3 is CASSQATSFKVPYEQYF. Here the CDR3 DNA reads TGCGCCAGCAGCCAAGCTACCAGCTTCAAGGTCCCCTACGAGCAGTACTTC.

This clonotype was picked up a small number of times. This chain joins TRBV5-1 and TRBJ2-5, with TRBD2 as a possible D gene (6 bases). This CDR3 is built from 17 residues. CDR1 and CDR2 from the germline V gene are SGHRS and YFSETQ. The V and J ends lost 6 bases and 2 bases respectively, with 23 bases between them. CDR3 protein: CASKGLAVPQGQETQYF. In DNA, the CDR3 is TGCGCCAGCAAGGGGTTAGCGGTACCTCAGGGACAAGAGACCCAGTACTTC.

V gene TRBV9 combines with J gene TRBJ2-1; the D gene is possibly TRBD2 (5 bases). The CDR3 is made up of 15 amino acids. Trimming removed 3 bases at V and 0 bases at J, with 10 bases between. The germline V gene has CDR1 SGDLS and CDR2 YYNGEE. The CDR3 here is CASSGTPLSYNEQFF. In DNA, the CDR3 is TGTGCCAGCAGCGGGACTCCTCTCTCCTACAATGAGCAGTTCTTC.

V and J are TRBV21-1 and TRBJ2-1; the table's D call of TRBD1 was not tested on the DNA. TRBV21-1 is flagged as a pseudogene. This CDR3 comprises 17 residues. CDR3 residues: CASSTQSPRTRNNEQFF. In nucleotides, the CDR3 is TGTGCCAGCAGCACCCAATCCCCCCGGACACGTAACAATGAGCAGTTCTTC.

About this clonotype itself: One junction end disagrees with the germline gene, perhaps due to a read error. V and J are TRBV18 and TRBJ2-3; D is unresolved. This CDR3 has 13 amino acids. Germline CDR1 and CDR2: KGHSH and LQKENI. CDR3 in amino acids: CASAPPSTDTQYF. As DNA, the CDR3 is TGTGCCAGCGCACCACCGAGCACAGATACGCAGTATTTT. The complete variable domain, with remaining parts taken from reference TRBV18 and TRBJ2-3, reads NAGVMQNPRHLVRRRGQEARLRCSPMKGHSHVYWYRQLPEEGLKFMVYLQKENIIDESGMPKERFSAEFPKEGPSILRIQQVVRGDSAAYFCASAPPSTDTQYFGPGTRLTVL.

The table lists this clonotype with many counts. V is TRBV7-2 and J is TRBJ2-5; either TRBD1 or TRBD2 may supply D (5 bases each). The length of the CDR3 is 15 residues. The V end was cut by 1 base, the J end by 5 bases, with 14 bases between. Germline V lookup: CDR1 SGHTA, CDR2 FQGNSA. This CDR3 is CASSLGRAWGETQYF. The CDR3 DNA reads as TGTGCCAGCAGCTTAGGGCGGGCTTGGGGGGAGACCCAGTACTTC.

The chain joins TRBV10-3 to TRBJ2-5; TRBD1 aligns across 8 bases. This CDR3 has 12 residues. The J segment lost 5 bases and the V segment lost 10 bases, leaving 6 bases of the junction unmatched. Germline V gene lookup returns CDR1 ENHRY and CDR2 SYGVKD. Written as DNA, the CDR3 is TGTGCCACGGGACAGGCGGGGGAGACCCAGTACTTC. Translation: CATGQAGETQYF.